Each of the 31 T cell receptor beta chains below was sequenced from the same sample in a study of T-cell memory formation after mild COVID-19. Each CDR3 protein is one row after TCRdb ran MiXCR on the 5' RACE reads. Of hundreds of thousands of distinct CDR3 sequences in the sample, 18% were seen once. Sequenced: PBMCs or a T cell subset sorted from them (not recorded which). These receptors were taken from an adult woman who had mild COVID-19 (a few samples of this study predate the infection). Cell type and time point are not known.

This clonotype was found a few times. The CDR3 spells CASSTKIWHPVDSDQETQYF. The DNA of the CDR3 is TGTGCCAGCAGCACCAAGATTTGGCACCCAGTGGACTCAGATCAAGAGACCCAGTACTTC. V and J are TRBV7-9 and TRBJ2-5; perhaps TRBD2 as D (5 bases). This CDR3 comprises 20 residues. The germline V and J ends were trimmed by 5 bases and 2 bases, with 30 bases remaining between them. Germline CDR1 reads SEHNR; CDR2 reads FQNEAQ (reference sequence).

CDR3 nucleotides: TGTGCCAGCAGCTTTGTGAACACTGAAGCTTTCTTT. Its translation is CASSFVNTEAFF. The V gene is TRBV7-8, the J gene TRBJ1-1; D gene uncertain. The CDR3 has 12 amino acids. Germline CDR1 and CDR2: SGHVS and FQNEAQ. V was shortened by 3 bases and J by 0 bases, with 2 bases between the two germline ends.

The chain carries TRBV20-1 and TRBJ2-3; 7 bases are a match to TRBD2. The CDR3 has 15 amino acids. Germline loops: CDR1 DFQATT, CDR2 SNEGSKA (reference sequence). With 4 bases clipped from V and 7 bases from J, the junction kept 14 bases outside the gene matches. This chain's CDR3 is CSATTSSTSLNTQYF. CDR3 in DNA: TGCAGTGCTACGACTAGCTCGACATCTTTAAATACGCAGTATTTT.

The genes are TRBV18 and TRBJ1-2; no clear D gene. The CDR3 is 14 amino acids. Trimming stripped 4 bases from V and 1 base from J, with 10 bases between. Germline V gene lookup returns CDR1 KGHSH and CDR2 LQKENI. CDR3 in amino acids: CASSLVEINYGYTF. The CDR3 nucleotides read TGTGCCAGCTCACTTGTAGAAATTAACTATGGCTACACCTTC.

This chain connects TRBV12-3 or TRBV12-4 to TRBJ2-1, with 8 bases matching TRBD1. This CDR3 has 13 residues. Trimming took 5 bases from V and 8 from J; bases not matched to a gene: 5. CDR3 sequence reads: CASSPGQGYEQFF. The CDR3 bases are TGTGCCAGCAGTCCCGGACAGGGCTATGAGCAGTTCTTC.

This clonotype was seen more than once but under ten times. The J gene is TRBJ2-2, the V gene TRBV7-2, with D perhaps TRBD1 or TRBD2 (5 bases each). The CDR3 totals 16 residues. V shed 3 bases and J shed 0 bases, with 11 bases lying between them. Per germline, CDR1 SGHTA and CDR2 FQGNSA. As DNA, the CDR3 is TGTGCCAGCAGCTTTCTGCCGGGACCGAACACCGGGGAGCTGTTTTTT. It codes for CASSFLPGPNTGELFF. Looking up the rest from reference TRBV7-2 and TRBJ2-2 gives the full variable domain: GAGVSQSPSNKVTEKGKDVELRCDPISGHTALYWYRQSLGQGLEFLIYFQGNSAPDKSGLPSDRFSAERTGGSVSTLTIQRTQQEDSAVYLCASSFLPGPNTGELFFGEGSRLTVL.

The chain couples TRBV6-5 to TRBJ2-1; D unresolved. Germline V gene data show CDR1 as MNHEY and CDR2 as SVGAGI. The CDR3 has 13 amino acids. The V end was cut by 5 bases, the J end by 2 bases, with 7 bases between. DNA of the CDR3: TGTGCCAGCAGTGGTGCTCCCTACAATGAGCAGTTCTTC. Translating gives CASSGAPYNEQFF.

The chain couples TRBV4-1 to TRBJ2-3, with 8 bases fitting TRBD1. The length of the CDR3 is 17 residues. V lost 6 bases to trimming and J lost 0 bases; unmatched junction nucleotides: 11. Germline assignment: CDR1 MGHRA and CDR2 YSYEKL. CDR3 sequence reads: CASSQTSGQASTDTQYF. The DNA of the CDR3 is TGCGCCAGCAGTCAAACATCGGGACAGGCCAGCACAGATACGCAGTATTTT.

The rearrangement joins TRBV5-1 to TRBJ2-7; 14 positions agree with TRBD2. The V segment lost 4 bases and the J segment 8 bases; nucleotides outside the gene matches: 11. CDR3 length equals 16 residues. CDR1 is SGHRS and CDR2 is YFSETQ in the germline V gene. The CDR3 here is CASSPPGLAGEAQQYF. CDR3 DNA: TGCGCCAGCAGCCCTCCGGGACTAGCGGGAGAAGCGCAGCAGTACTTC.

This clonotype was counted a few times. The chain employs TRBV7-2 and TRBJ1-4; 7 positions match TRBD1. Germline CDR1 reads SGHTA; CDR2 reads FQGNSA. The CDR3 length is 14 residues. V lost 3 bases and J lost 4; bases outside the gene matches: 2. CDR3 in DNA: TGTGCCAGCAGCTTGGGACAGCATAATGAAAAACTGTTTTTT. Protein: CASSLGQHNEKLFF.

This clonotype has only a few counts. The chain carries TRBV9 and TRBJ2-5; 14 bases agree with TRBD2. This CDR3 is built from 16 residues. Germline CDR1 and CDR2: SGDLS and YYNGEE. Germline trimming cut 4 bases from V and 5 bases from J; bases unmatched to any gene: 7. CDR3 sequence reads: CASSRTSGGQGETQYF. CDR3 DNA sequence: TGTGCCAGCAGCCGGACTAGCGGGGGGCAGGGTGAGACCCAGTACTTC.

This clonotype appeared a few times. CDR3: CASSSLGRLNEQFF. The CDR3, as DNA: TGTGCCAGCAGTTCCCTGGGGCGGTTAAATGAGCAGTTCTTC. The V gene is TRBV27, the J gene TRBJ2-1, with TRBD1 as a possible D gene (5 bases). The ends were cut back, 4 bases at V and 7 bases at J, with 14 bases in the middle. This CDR3 is built from 14 residues. Germline assignment: CDR1 MNHEY and CDR2 SMNVEV (reference sequence).

This clonotype was observed a few times. This sequence joins TRBV7-9 and TRBJ2-5, with D perhaps being TRBD1 or TRBD2 (5 bases each). V gave up 4 bases and J gave up 4 bases, with 13 bases separating them. From germline, CDR1 is SEHNR and CDR2 FQNEAQ (reference sequence). The CDR3 has 14 residues. The CDR3 protein is CASSSFGAGETQYF. The DNA of the CDR3 is TGTGCCAGCAGCTCATTCGGGGCAGGAGAGACCCAGTACTTC. The whole variable domain, remainder taken from reference TRBV7-9 and TRBJ2-5, is DTGVSQNPRHKITKRGQNVTFRCDPISEHNRLYWYRQTLGQGPEFLTYFQNEAQLEKSRLLSDRFSAERPKGSFSTLEIQRTEQGDSAMYLCASSSFGAGETQYFGPGTRLLVL.

The chain is built from TRBV5-1 and TRBJ2-5; a possible D gene is TRBD2 (6 bases). Trimming removed 3 bases at V and 5 bases at J, with 17 bases between. The CDR3 totals 15 residues. Germline assignment: CDR1 SGHRS and CDR2 YFSETQ. CDR3 region: CASSWGLANGETQYF. CDR3 nucleotide sequence: TGCGCCAGCAGCTGGGGTCTAGCGAACGGGGAGACCCAGTACTTC.

The rearrangement joins TRBV11-2 to TRBJ1-5; D is perhaps TRBD1 (5 bases). CDR3 length: 13 residues. V was clipped by 0 bases and J by 13 bases, with 13 bases between them. Germline-derived CDR1 and CDR2 are SGHAT and FQNNGV. CDR3 region: CASSLDPGGLQHF. CDR3 coding DNA: TGTGCCAGCAGCTTAGACCCGGGGGGACTACAGCATTTT.

This clonotype was seen at least ten times. The rearrangement joins TRBV12-3 or TRBV12-4 to TRBJ2-5; 7 bases line up with TRBD1. The V gene end was trimmed by 10 bases and the J gene end by 2 bases; junction bases not matched to a gene: 10. The CDR3 spans 14 residues. CDR3 amino acids: CATNRGGFQETQYF. The CDR3, as DNA: TGTGCCACCAACAGGGGCGGATTTCAAGAGACCCAGTACTTC.

The CDR3 sequence is CSESPGGTEAFF. Here the CDR3 DNA reads TGCAGCGAGTCACCGGGAGGGACTGAAGCTTTCTTT. This sequence joins TRBV29-1 and TRBJ1-1; unclear D gene. Per germline, CDR1 SQVTM and CDR2 ANQGSEA. CDR3 length: 12 amino acids. V lost 7 bases, J lost 5 bases, and 14 bases lay in between.

This clonotype was found a few times. The chain combines TRBV27 with TRBJ1-5; a possible D gene is TRBD1 (5 bases). The ends were cut back, 8 bases at V and 4 bases at J, with 12 bases in the middle. Germline V lookup: CDR1 MNHEY, CDR2 SMNVEV (reference sequence). This CDR3 is built from 13 residues. DNA for the CDR3: TGTGCCAGCCAGGGAGCGGGTAATCAGCCCCAGCATTTT. Its translation is CASQGAGNQPQHF.

This clonotype was counted only a few times. The chain joins TRBV12-3 or TRBV12-4 to TRBJ2-5; 7 bases are shared with TRBD1. The CDR3 consists of 13 residues. V shed 6 bases, J shed 3 bases, and the junction held 4 bases outside the gene matches. CDR3 residues: CASRPGTEETQYF. The CDR3 region has the DNA TGTGCCAGCAGACCTGGGACAGAAGAGACCCAGTACTTC.

The chain joins TRBV5-1 to TRBJ2-5; D not certain. Germline V gene sequence: CDR1 SGHRS, CDR2 YFSETQ. Trimming shortened V by 1 base and J by 3 bases, and 13 bases separated the two germline ends. The length of the CDR3 is 15 residues. CDR3 sequence (DNA): TGCGCCAGCAGCTTGAGTCAGCCTACCAAAGAGACCCAGTACTTC. Translating gives CASSLSQPTKETQYF. Together with reference TRBV5-1 and TRBJ2-5, the CDR3 gives the full variable domain: KAGVTQTPRYLIKTRGQQVTLSCSPISGHRSVSWYQQTPGQGLQFLFEYFSETQRNKGNFPGRFSGRQFSNSRSEMNVSTLELGDSALYLCASSLSQPTKETQYFGPGTRLLVL.

In its sample, this clonotype was seen a few times. The chain couples TRBV21-1 to TRBJ2-7. TRBV21-1 is termed a pseudogene. CDR3 length: 10 amino acids. The CDR3 nucleotides are TGTGAAGGCAGCTCCTACGAGCAGTACTTC. Its translation is CEGSSYEQYF.

V usage is TRBV4-1 and J usage is TRBJ1-1; the D gene is possibly TRBD1 (6 bases). Germline loops: CDR1 MGHRA, CDR2 YSYEKL. The V end was cut by 2 bases, the J end by 3 bases, with 19 bases between. The CDR3 extends over 17 amino acids. The chain's CDR3 is CASSQTRQVGRHTEAFF. In DNA form, the CDR3 reads TGCGCCAGCAGCCAAACTCGACAGGTTGGACGGCACACTGAAGCTTTCTTT.

This chain links TRBV19 with TRBJ2-1, with 9 bases that match TRBD1. Germline V gene lookup returns CDR1 LNHDA and CDR2 SQIVND (reference sequence). V lost 4 bases and J lost 0; bases outside the gene matches: 4. The CDR3 length is 16 residues. The CDR3 DNA sequence: TGTGCCAGTAGTAGGTTGGGACAGGGCTCCTACAATGAGCAGTTCTTC. As protein: CASSRLGQGSYNEQFF. The full variable domain, completed using reference TRBV19 and TRBJ2-1, is DGGITQSPKYLFRKEGQNVTLSCEQNLNHDAMYWYRQDPGQGLRLIYYSQIVNDFQKGDIAEGYSVSREKKESFPLTVTSAQKNPTAFYLCASSRLGQGSYNEQFFGPGTRLTVL.

This clonotype turned up a few times. The chain uses TRBV6-5 and TRBJ2-2; 9 nucleotides match TRBD2. The CDR3 is 15 amino acids. Trimming took 2 bases from V and 10 from J; bases not matched to a gene: 8. Germline CDR1 reads MNHEY; CDR2 reads SVGAGI. CDR3 in DNA: TGTGCCAGCAGTTACATGGCGGGAGGGCCTGAGGAGCTGTTTTTT. Its protein is CASSYMAGGPEELFF.

J is TRBJ2-1 and V is TRBV13, with 8 bases lining up with TRBD2. The CDR3 covers 18 residues. The germline V gene has CDR1 PRHDT and CDR2 FYEKMQ (reference sequence). Trimming cost V 3 bases and J 0 bases; bases outside gene matches: 10. The DNA of the CDR3 is TGTGCCAGCAGCTTCCGGGCTAGCGGGCGTAGCTCCTACAATGAGCAGTTCTTC. This codes for CASSFRASGRSSYNEQFF.

CDR3 sequence reads: CATSRTGGSGANVLTF. The CDR3 DNA sequence: TGTGCCACCAGCAGGACAGGAGGCTCTGGGGCCAACGTCCTGACTTTC. The chain is built from TRBV15 and TRBJ2-6; D possibly corresponds to TRBD1 (6 bases). Trimming shortened V by 3 bases and J by 0 bases, and 9 bases separated the two germline ends. The CDR3 is 16 residues long. Germline CDR1 is LNHNV and CDR2 is YYDKDF (reference sequence).

There are a few counts of this clonotype. The V and J genes are TRBV7-7 and TRBJ2-3; 9 bases line up with TRBD2. This CDR3 has 17 amino acids. Losses at the gene ends were 3 bases for V and 5 bases for J; bases not matched to a gene: 12. The germline V gene encodes CDR1 SSHAT and CDR2 FNYEAQ (reference sequence). The CDR3 coding sequence is TGTGCCAGCAGCTTGAGGCTAGCGGGGCCGGGTGGAGATACGCAGTATTTT. Translated: CASSLRLAGPGGDTQYF. The variable domain in full, completed from reference TRBV7-7 and TRBJ2-3, reads GAGVSQSPRYKVTKRGQDVTLRCDPISSHATLYWYQQALGQGPEFLTYFNYEAQPDKSGLPSDRFSAERPEGSISTLTIQRTEQRDSAMYRCASSLRLAGPGGDTQYFGPGTRLTVL.

This clonotype has only a few counts. The gene calls are TRBV7-6 and TRBJ2-5; tentatively, D is TRBD2 (5 bases). Trimming cost V 4 bases and J 3 bases, with 12 bases left between them. The CDR3 is 14 amino acids. Germline values: CDR1 SGHVS, CDR2 FNYEAQ. CDR3 DNA: TGTGCCAGCAGCTCACTAGAGCCTGAAGAGACCCAGTACTTC. It translates to CASSSLEPEETQYF.

This clonotype was detected a few times. The V call is TRBV6-2 or TRBV6-3, the J call TRBJ2-7; D ambiguous. Deletions cut 2 bases from V and 7 bases from J, with 15 bases between. The CDR3 is 14 residues long. Germline CDR1 MNHEY, CDR2 SVGEGT. CDR3 nucleotide sequence: TGTGCCAGCAGTTACCCCGAAATTTTGAGTGAGCAGTACTTC. Translation gives CASSYPEILSEQYF.

This sequence joins TRBV15 and TRBJ1-3, with no clear D. Between the trimmed V and J ends, which lost 5 bases and 0 bases, there was a span of 14 bases. The CDR3 sequence is 16 residues long. CDR1 LNHNV and CDR2 YYDKDF come from the germline V gene (reference sequence). The CDR3 DNA follows: TGTGCCACCAGCGCAGGAGCGACAAGCTCTGGAAACACCATATATTTT. This sequence encodes CATSAGATSSGNTIYF.

The V gene is TRBV6-2 or TRBV6-3, the J gene TRBJ2-7; 11 positions agree with TRBD2. CDR3 length: 15 amino acids. Germline loops: CDR1 MNHEY, CDR2 SVGEGT. V dropped 6 bases and J dropped 3; count of bases not matched to a gene: 7. The CDR3 sequence is CASSRQGLAVYEQYF. CDR3 in DNA: TGTGCCAGCAGCCGACAGGGACTAGCGGTCTACGAGCAGTACTTC.